This T cell receptor beta chain was documented in a study of shared clonotypes between healthy human individuals. Findings of the study overall: It was the few donors that limited the genetic and exposure-history diversity represented. The authors expected sequencing depth to affect clonotype sharing among donors.

To note about this clone: What it binds is unknown.

The donors were all Caucasian adults (living in Nashville, Tennessee). Under the authors' procedure: ImmunoSEQ output lacked quality scores and full-length reads, limiting matched filtering. Profiled with immunoSEQ multiplex PCR; TCRdb holds only in-frame clones, not every one. V and J calls and clone size are those listed in that table; D and trimming were worked out from the DNA. The sample contains about half a million clones, around 74% of which appear only once. Unmatched junction bases numbered 6, after V lost 5 bases and J lost 7 bases. The CDR3 spans 13 residues. Germline CDR1 SGHTA, CDR2 FQGNSA.

What was sequenced was PBMCs. The source is a woman in her forties in good health. Some clones in this sample may be carry-over from other donors' samples. This sequence joins TRBV7-2 and TRBJ2-3; 7 bases are shared with TRBD2. The CDR3 nucleotides read TGTGCCAGCAGCGCCGGGGAGGGGTATACGCAGTATTTT. It specifies CASSAGEGYTQYF.